The rows below give T cell receptor beta chains drawn from one sample of a study of cytomegalovirus exposure and HLA in healthy donors. The table came from immunoSEQ multiplex PCR; TCRdb's copy has only in-frame clones and leaves some out. The sample data list about 200,000 clones. Sequencing was done on a sample of PBMCs. These receptors all come from a boy between 5 and 17 years old in good health and CMV-seronegative. The CDR3 runs from the conserved cysteine through the conserved F or W.

V	J	CDR3
TRBV11-1	TRBJ2-5	CASSLTGGPETQYF
TRBV28	TRBJ1-1	CASRPGYRGKDTEAFF
TRBV20-1	TRBJ1-2	CSAWAFYGYTF
TRBV4-1	TRBJ1-4	CASSQDRATNEKLFF
TRBV9	TRBJ2-7	CASSVGGTGDKYEQYF
TRBV15	TRBJ2-2	CATSIHDWNTGELFF
TRBV7-2	TRBJ1-3	CASSGQTSGNTIYF
TRBV28	TRBJ2-1	CASSTPGLADYNEQFF
TRBV15	TRBJ2-1	CATSRVGGTAVYEQFF
TRBV19	TRBJ2-1	CASSNSTEWLAVSYNEQFF
TRBV2	TRBJ2-7	CASSVEQGAYEQYF
TRBV19	TRBJ1-1	CASSPGRTEAFF
TRBV5-4	TRBJ2-5	CASSWGAGGSQETQYF
TRBV11-3	TRBJ2-2	CASSPPRGSTGELFF
TRBV30	TRBJ2-5	CAWGSYQETQYF
TRBV7-9	TRBJ1-6	CASSAESYSPLHF
TRBV14	TRBJ1-6	CASSLTGTASPLHF
TRBV5-6	TRBJ1-2	CASSLGGPYGYTF
TRBV30	TRBJ2-7	CAWPWAIGYEQYF
TRBV7-2	TRBJ1-4	CASSFSGTEVRKLFF
TRBV6-1	TRBJ1-1	CASMWGLNTEAFF
TRBV4-2	TRBJ2-5	CASSQDIGSGGIQETQYF
TRBV5-6	TRBJ2-5	CASSQWTRRAQETQYF
TRBV25-1	TRBJ2-5	CASSELANPETQYF
TRBV18	TRBJ1-1	CASSEIKNTEAFF
TRBV5-4	TRBJ1-3	CASSLDEVWSDTIYF
TRBV7-2	TRBJ1-1	CASSRFDRVRLEAFF
TRBV7-3	TRBJ2-1	CASSLTVTNARREQFF
TRBV30	TRBJ1-5	CACHTGGTHQPQHF
TRBV5-1	TRBJ1-1	CASSPDRGLNRMAFF
TRBV7-8	TRBJ2-6	CASSLPYGGANVLTF